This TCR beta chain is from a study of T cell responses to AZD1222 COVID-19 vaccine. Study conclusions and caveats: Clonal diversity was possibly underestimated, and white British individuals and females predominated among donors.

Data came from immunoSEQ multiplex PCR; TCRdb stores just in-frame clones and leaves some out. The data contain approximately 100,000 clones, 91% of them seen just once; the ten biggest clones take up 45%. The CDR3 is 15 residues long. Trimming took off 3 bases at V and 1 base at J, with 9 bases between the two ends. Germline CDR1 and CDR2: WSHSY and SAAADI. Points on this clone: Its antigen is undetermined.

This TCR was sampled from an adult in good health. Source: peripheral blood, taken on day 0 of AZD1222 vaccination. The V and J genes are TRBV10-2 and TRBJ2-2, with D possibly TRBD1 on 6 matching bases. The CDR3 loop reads CASSDQGLNTGELFF. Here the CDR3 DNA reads TGCGCCAGCAGTGACCAGGGGTTGAACACCGGGGAGCTGTTTTTT.